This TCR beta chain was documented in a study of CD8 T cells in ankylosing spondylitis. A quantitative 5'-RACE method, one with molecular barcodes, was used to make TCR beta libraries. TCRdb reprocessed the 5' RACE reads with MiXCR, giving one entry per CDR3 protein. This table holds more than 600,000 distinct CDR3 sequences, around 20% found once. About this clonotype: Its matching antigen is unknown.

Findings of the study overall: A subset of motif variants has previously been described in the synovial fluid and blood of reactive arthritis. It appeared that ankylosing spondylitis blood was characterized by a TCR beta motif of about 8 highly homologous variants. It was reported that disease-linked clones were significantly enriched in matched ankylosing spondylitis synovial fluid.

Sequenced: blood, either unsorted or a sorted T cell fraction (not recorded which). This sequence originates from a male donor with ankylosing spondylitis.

The CDR3 reads CANQDRNTGELFF. CDR3 nucleotide sequence: TGTGCCAACCAGGACAGGAACACCGGGGAGCTGTTTTTT. V is TRBV12-3 or TRBV12-4 and J is TRBJ2-2, with D possibly TRBD1 on 6 matching bases. Between the trimmed V and J ends, which lost 10 bases and 1 base, there was a span of 10 bases. The CDR3 length is 13 residues.